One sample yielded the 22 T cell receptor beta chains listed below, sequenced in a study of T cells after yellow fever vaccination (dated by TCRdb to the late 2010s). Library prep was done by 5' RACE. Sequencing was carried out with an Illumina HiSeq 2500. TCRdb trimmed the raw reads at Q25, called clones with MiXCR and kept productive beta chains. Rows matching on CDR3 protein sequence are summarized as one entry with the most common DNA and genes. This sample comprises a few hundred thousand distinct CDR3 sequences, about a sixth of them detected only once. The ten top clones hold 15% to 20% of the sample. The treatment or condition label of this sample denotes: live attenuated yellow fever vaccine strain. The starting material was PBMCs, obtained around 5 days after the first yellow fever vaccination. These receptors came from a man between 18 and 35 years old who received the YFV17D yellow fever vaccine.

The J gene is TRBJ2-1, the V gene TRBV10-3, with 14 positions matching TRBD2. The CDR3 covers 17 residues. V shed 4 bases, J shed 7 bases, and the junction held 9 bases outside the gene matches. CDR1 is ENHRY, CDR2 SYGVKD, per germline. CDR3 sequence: CAISVTTGLAGVNEQFF. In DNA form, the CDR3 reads TGTGCCATCAGTGTTACCACGGGACTAGCGGGGGTTAATGAGCAGTTCTTC.

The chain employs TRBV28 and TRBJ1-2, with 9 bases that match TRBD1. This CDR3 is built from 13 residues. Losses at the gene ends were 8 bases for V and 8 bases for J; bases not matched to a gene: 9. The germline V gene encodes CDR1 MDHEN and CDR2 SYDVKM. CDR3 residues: CASRWGQGVGYTF. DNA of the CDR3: TGTGCCAGCCGCTGGGGACAGGGCGTCGGCTACACCTTC.

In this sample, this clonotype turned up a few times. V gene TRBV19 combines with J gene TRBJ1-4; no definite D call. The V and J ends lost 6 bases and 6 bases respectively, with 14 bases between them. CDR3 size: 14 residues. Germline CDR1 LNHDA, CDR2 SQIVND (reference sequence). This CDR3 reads CASRFDLGDEKLFF. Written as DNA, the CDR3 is TGTGCCAGTAGATTCGACCTGGGCGATGAAAAACTGTTTTTT.

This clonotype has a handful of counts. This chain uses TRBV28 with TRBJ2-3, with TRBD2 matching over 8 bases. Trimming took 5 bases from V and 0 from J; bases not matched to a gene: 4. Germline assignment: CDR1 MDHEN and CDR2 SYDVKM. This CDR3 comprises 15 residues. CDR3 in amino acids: CASSPGGMSTDTQYF. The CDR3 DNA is TGTGCCAGCAGTCCGGGGGGGATGAGCACAGATACGCAGTATTTT.

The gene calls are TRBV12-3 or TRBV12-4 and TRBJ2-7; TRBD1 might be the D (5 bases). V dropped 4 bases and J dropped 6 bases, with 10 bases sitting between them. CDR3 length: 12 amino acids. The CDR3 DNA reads TGTGCCAGCAGTTCCCAGGGTACCGAGCAGTACTTC. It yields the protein CASSSQGTEQYF.

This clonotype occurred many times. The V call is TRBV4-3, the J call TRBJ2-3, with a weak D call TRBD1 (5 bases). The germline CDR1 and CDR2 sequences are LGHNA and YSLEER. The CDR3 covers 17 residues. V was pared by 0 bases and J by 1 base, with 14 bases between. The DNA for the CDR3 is TGCGCCAGCAGCCAAGAGCTAAGTTCGACAGGCACAGATACGCAGTATTTT. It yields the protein CASSQELSSTGTDTQYF.

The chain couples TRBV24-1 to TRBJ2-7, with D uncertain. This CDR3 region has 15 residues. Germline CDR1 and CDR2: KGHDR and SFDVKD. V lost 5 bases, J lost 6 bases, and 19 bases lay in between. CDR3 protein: CATSGLGLVRCEQYV. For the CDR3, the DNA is TGTGCCACCAGTGGCCTCGGGCTCGTGAGGTGCGAGCAGTACGTC.

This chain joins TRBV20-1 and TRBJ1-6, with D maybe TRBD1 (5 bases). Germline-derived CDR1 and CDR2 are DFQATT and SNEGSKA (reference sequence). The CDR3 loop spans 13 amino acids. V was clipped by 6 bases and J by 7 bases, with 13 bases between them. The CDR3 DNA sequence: TGCAGTGCGAAGAGACAGCCCAATTCACCCCTCCACTTT. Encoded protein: CSAKRQPNSPLHF.

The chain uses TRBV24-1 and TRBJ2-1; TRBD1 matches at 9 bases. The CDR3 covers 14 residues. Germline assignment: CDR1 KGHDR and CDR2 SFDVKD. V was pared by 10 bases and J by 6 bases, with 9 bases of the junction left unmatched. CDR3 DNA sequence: TGTGCCACTAGATCGGGACAGGGCGCCAATGAGCAGTTCTTC. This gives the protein CATRSGQGANEQFF.

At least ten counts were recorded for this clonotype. CDR3 loop: CAISETRQGPGNTIYF. In nucleotides, the CDR3 is TGTGCCATCAGTGAGACGCGACAGGGACCTGGAAACACCATATATTTT. The rearrangement joins TRBV10-3 to TRBJ1-3, with 7 bases fitting TRBD1. Germline V gene data show CDR1 as ENHRY and CDR2 as SYGVKD. Losses at the gene ends were 2 bases for V and 2 bases for J; bases not matched to a gene: 6. The CDR3 runs to 16 residues.

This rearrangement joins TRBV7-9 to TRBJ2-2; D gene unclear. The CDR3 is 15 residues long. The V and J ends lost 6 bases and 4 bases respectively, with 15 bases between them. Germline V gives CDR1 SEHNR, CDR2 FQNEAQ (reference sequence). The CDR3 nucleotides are TGTGCCAGCAGGCCGAAAAAAGAAAGCACCGGGGAGCTGTTTTTT. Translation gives CASRPKKESTGELFF.

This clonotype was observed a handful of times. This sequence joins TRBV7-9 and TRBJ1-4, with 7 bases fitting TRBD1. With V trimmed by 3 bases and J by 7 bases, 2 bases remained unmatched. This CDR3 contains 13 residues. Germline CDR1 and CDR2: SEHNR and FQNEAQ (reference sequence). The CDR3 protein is CASSLTGTEKLFF. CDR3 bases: TGTGCCAGCAGCTTGACAGGGACTGAAAAACTGTTTTTT.

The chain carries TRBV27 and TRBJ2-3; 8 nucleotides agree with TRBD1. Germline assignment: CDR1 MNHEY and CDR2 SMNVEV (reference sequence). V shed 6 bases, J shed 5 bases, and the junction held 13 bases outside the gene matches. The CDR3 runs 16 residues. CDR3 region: CASSRGGGQGLDTQYF. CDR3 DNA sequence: TGTGCCAGCAGCCGAGGTGGTGGACAGGGATTAGATACGCAGTATTTT.

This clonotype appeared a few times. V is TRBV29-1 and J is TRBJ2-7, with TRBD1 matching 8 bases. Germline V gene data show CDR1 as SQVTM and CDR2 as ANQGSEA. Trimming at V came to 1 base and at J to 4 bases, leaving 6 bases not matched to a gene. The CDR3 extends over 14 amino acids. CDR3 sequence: CSVEGTGKEYEQYF. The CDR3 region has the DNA TGCAGCGTTGAAGGGACAGGGAAGGAGTACGAGCAGTACTTC.

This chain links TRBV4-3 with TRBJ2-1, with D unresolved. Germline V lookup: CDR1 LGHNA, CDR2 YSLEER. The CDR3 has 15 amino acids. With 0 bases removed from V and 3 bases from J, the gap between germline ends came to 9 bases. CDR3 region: CASSQDSSYYNEQFF. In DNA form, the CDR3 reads TGCGCCAGCAGCCAAGACTCCAGTTACTACAATGAGCAGTTCTTC.

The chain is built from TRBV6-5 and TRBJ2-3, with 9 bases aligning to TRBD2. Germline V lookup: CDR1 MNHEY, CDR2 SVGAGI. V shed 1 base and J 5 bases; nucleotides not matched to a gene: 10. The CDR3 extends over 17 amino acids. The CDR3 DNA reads TGTGCCAGCAGTTACTTGGGTCGCCTAGCGGGGAAAGATACGCAGTATTTT. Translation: CASSYLGRLAGKDTQYF.

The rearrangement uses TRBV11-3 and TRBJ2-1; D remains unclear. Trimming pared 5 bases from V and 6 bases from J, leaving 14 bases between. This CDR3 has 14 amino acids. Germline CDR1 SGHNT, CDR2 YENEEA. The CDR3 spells CASSPTPSFNEQFF. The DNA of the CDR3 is TGTGCCAGCAGCCCCACCCCAAGCTTCAATGAGCAGTTCTTC. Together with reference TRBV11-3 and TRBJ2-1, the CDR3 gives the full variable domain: EAGVVQSPRYKIIEKKQPVAFWCNPISGHNTLYWYLQNLGQGPELLIRYENEEAVDDSQLPKDRFSAERLKGVDSTLKIQPAELGDSAVYLCASSPTPSFNEQFFGPGTRLTVL.

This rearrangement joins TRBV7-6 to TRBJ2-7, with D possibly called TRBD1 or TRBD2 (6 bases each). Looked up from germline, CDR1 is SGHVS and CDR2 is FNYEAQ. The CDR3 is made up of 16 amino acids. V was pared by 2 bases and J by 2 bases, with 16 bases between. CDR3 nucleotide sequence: TGTGCCAGCAGCTTAATTTCCAGGGGAGGAACCTACGAGCAGTACTTC. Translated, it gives CASSLISRGGTYEQYF.

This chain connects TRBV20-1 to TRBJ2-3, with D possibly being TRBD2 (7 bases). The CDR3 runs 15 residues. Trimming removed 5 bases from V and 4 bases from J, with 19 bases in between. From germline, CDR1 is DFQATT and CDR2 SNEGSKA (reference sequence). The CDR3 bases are TGCAGTGCTGGGGGCACAGGGCGGGGGCCAGATACGCAGTATTTT. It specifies CSAGGTGRGPDTQYF.

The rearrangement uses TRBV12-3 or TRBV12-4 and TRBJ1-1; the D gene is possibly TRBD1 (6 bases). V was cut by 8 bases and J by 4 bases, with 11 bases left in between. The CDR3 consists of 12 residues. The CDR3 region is CASRQEGTEAFF. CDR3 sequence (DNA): TGTGCCAGCCGACAGGAAGGCACTGAAGCTTTCTTT.

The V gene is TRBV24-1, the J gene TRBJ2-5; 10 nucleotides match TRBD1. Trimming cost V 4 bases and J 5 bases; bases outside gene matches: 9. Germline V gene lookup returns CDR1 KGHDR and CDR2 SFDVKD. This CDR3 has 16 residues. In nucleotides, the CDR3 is TGTGCCACCAGTGACCAAACCGGGACAGGGGACGAGACCCAGTACTTC. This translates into CATSDQTGTGDETQYF.

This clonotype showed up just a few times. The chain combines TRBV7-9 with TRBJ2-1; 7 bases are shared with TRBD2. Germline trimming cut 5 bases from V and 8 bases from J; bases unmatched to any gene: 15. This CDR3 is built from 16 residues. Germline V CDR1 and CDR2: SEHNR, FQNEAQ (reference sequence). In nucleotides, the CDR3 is TGTGCCAGCAGCCGCATTTTGATGGGAGGGAGAGATGAGCAGTTCTTC. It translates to CASSRILMGGRDEQFF.